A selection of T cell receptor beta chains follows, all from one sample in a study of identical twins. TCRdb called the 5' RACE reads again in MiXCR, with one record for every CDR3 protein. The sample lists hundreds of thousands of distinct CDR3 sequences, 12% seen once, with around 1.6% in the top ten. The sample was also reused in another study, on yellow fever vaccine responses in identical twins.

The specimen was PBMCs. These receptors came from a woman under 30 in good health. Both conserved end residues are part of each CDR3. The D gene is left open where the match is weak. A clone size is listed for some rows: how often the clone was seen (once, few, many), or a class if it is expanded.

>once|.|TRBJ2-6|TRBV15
TGTGCCACCAGCGGGGGCGTCTCTGGGGCCAACGTCCTGACTTTC
CATSGGVSGANVLTF
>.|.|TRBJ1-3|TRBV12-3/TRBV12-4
TGTGCCAGCAGGGATGCTAGAAACACCATATATTTT
CASRDARNTIYF
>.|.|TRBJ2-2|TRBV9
TGTGCCAGCAGCCCTCCCCTAAGTAGATCGGTCGGGGAGCTGTTTTTT
CASSPPLSRSVGELFF
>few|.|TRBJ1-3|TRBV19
TGTGCCAGTAGTAGTGCCGGGATCGGAAACACCATATATTTT
CASSSAGIGNTIYF
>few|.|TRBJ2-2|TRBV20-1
TGCAGTGCTCCCAGAGGGGCCGGCGGGGAGCTGTTTTTT
CSAPRGAGGELFF
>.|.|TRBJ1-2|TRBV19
TGTGCCAGTAGTACCCCCGTAATCGTCGGGGGGCACGGCTACACCTTC
CASSTPVIVGGHGYTF
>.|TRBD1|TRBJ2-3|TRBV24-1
TGTGCCACCAGTGACGACAGGGGCACGACGCAGTATTTT
CATSDDRGTTQYF
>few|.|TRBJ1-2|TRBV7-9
TGTGCCAGCAGCCTGGGGTCAGAGACCCCCTATGGCTACACCTTC
CASSLGSETPYGYTF
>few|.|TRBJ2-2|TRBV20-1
TGCAGTGCTAGAGATCAAGGCCATCCTACCGGGGAGCTGTTTTTT
CSARDQGHPTGELFF
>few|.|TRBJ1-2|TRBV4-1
TGCGCCAGCAGCCAAGAGATCTATGGCTACACCTTC
CASSQEIYGYTF
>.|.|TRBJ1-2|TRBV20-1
TGCAGTGCACGGAAAGGGGTGTTCTATGGCTACACCTTC
CSARKGVFYGYTF
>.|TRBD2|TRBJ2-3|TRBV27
TGTGCCAGCAGTCCACCCGGGGGGAGGGCAGATACGCAGTATTTT
CASSPPGGRADTQYF
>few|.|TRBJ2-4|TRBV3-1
TGTGCCAGCAGCCAAGGCACCGACGGACTAGCCAAAAACATTCAGTACTTC
CASSQGTDGLAKNIQYF
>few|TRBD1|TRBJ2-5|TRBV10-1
TGCGCCAGCAGCCGGGACAGCTCGGAGACCCAGTACTTC
CASSRDSSETQYF
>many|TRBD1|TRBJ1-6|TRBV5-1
TGCGCCAGCAGCCGGGAGGGGACAGTTAATTCACCCCTCCACTTT
CASSREGTVNSPLHF
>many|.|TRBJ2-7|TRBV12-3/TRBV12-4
TGTGCCAGCAGTCAAGGGGCAGTCGGGGACTACGAGCAGTACTTC
CASSQGAVGDYEQYF
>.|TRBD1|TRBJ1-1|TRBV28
TGTGCCAGCCAGGGGACAGACACGAACACTGAAGCTTTCTTT
CASQGTDTNTEAFF
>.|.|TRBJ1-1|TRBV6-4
TGTGCCAGGGTCGACAGGAGCCTTACCATGAACACTGAAGCTTTCTTT
CARVDRSLTMNTEAFF
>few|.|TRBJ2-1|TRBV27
TGTGCCAGCAGTTTATACCTCCCGGCCCTCAATGAGCAGTTCTTC
CASSLYLPALNEQFF
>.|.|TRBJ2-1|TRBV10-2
TGCGCCAGCAGGATGGGACTTACCTACAATGAGCAGTTCTTC
CASRMGLTYNEQFF
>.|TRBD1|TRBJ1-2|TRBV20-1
TGCAGTGCTATAGAAGGGACAGGCTATGGCTACACCTTC
CSAIEGTGYGYTF
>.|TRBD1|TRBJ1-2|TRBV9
TGTGCCAGCAGCGTAGCGCAGGGGGCGTTGGATGGCTACACCTTC
CASSVAQGALDGYTF
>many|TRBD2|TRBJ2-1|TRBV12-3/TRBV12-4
TGTGCCAGCAGTTTGTCGGGGCGGGGGACCTTCTACAATGAGCAGTTCTTC
CASSLSGRGTFYNEQFF
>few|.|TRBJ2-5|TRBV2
TGTGCCAGCAGTGAAGAGCTCGGGTACCAAGAGACCCAGTACTTC
CASSEELGYQETQYF
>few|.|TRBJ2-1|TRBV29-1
TGCAGCGTTGATGGGGGGCCCTACAATGAGCAGTTCTTC
CSVDGGPYNEQFF
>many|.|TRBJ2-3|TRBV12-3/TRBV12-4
TGTGCCAGCAGGGGAGAGAGGGCAGATACGCAGTATTTT
CASRGERADTQYF
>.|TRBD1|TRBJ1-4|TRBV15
TGTGCCACCAGCAGAGAACAACAGGGGGCGGGTGAAAAACTGTTTTTT
CATSREQQGAGEKLFF
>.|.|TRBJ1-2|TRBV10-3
TGTGCCATCAGTGAGAGAGGGAAGGATGGCTACACCTTC
CAISERGKDGYTF
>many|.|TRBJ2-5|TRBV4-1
TGCGCCAGCAGCCAAGGATTGGGTAGAGGGGAGACCCAGTACTTC
CASSQGLGRGETQYF
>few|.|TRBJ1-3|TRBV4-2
TGTGCCAGCAGCGACAATCGAAAGACAAACACCATATATTTT
CASSDNRKTNTIYF
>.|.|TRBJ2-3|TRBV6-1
TGTGCCAGCAGTGAGTTATTCCCCGGTACGCAGTATTTT
CASSELFPGTQYF
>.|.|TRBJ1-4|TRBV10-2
TGCGCCAGCAGTTTAGTCAGGGATGAAAAACTGTTTTTT
CASSLVRDEKLFF
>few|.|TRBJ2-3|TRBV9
TGTGCCAGCAGCGTAGACGGCCTCACAGATACGCAGTATTTT
CASSVDGLTDTQYF
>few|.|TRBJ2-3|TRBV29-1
TGCAGCGTTGAAATCAGCGCAGATACGCAGTATTTT
CSVEISADTQYF
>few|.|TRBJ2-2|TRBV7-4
TGTGCCAGCAGCCCGACCGGGACAACTACGAACACCGGGGAGCTGTTTTTT
CASSPTGTTTNTGELFF
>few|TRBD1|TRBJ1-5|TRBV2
TGTGCCAGCAGCGCTGGGACAGGTTACCAGCCCCAGCATTTT
CASSAGTGYQPQHF
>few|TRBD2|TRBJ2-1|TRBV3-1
TGTGCCAGCAGCCAAGATCTAGCGGGAGCACATCTCGATGAGCAGTTCTTC
CASSQDLAGAHLDEQFF
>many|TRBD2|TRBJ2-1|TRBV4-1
TGCGCCAGCAGCCAAATGGGACTAGCCTACAATGAGCAGTTCTTC
CASSQMGLAYNEQFF
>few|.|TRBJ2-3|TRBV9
TGTGCCAGCAGCTCCGGGACATTCGATACGCAGTATTTT
CASSSGTFDTQYF
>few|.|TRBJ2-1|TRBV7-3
TGTGCCAGCAGCCCCGCCCGTTCCTACAATGAGCAGTTCTTC
CASSPARSYNEQFF
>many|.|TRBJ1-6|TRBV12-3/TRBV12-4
TGTGCCAGCAGTTTGGGCACTAATTCACCCCTCCACTTT
CASSLGTNSPLHF
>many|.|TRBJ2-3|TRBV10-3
TGTGCCATCAGACGGGGCGACATCACAGATACGCAGTATTTT
CAIRRGDITDTQYF
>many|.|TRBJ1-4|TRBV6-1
TGTGCCAGCAGTGATATTATGGAGGGCCCTAATGAAAAACTGTTTTTT
CASSDIMEGPNEKLFF
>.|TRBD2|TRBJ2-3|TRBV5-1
TGCGCCAGCAGCACCGGACTAGCGGGATCGGTCACAGATACGCAGTATTTT
CASSTGLAGSVTDTQYF
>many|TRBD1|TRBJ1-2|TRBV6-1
TGTGCCAGCAGCCGGGACAGGGACTATGGCTACACCTTC
CASSRDRDYGYTF
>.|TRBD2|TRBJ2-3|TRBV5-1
TGCGCCAGCAGTGAAAGGACTAGCGTGCAAGATACGCAGTATTTT
CASSERTSVQDTQYF
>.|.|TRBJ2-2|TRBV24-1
TGTGCCACCAAAGACAGAAACACCGGGGAGCTGTTTTTT
CATKDRNTGELFF
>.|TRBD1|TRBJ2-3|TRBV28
TGTGCCAGCAGCCTAGGGGACAGGGGGACAGATACGCAGTATTTT
CASSLGDRGTDTQYF
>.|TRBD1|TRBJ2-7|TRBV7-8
TGTGCCAGCACCATCGGACAGGCCGAGTACTTC
CASTIGQAEYF
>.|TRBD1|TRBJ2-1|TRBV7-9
TGTGCCAGCAGCTCGGACAGGGGGCTGGGGAATGAGCAGTTCTTC
CASSSDRGLGNEQFF
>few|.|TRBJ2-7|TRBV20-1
TGCAGTGCCGGGACCCGGCCAGGAGGTCCCTACGAGCAGTACTTC
CSAGTRPGGPYEQYF
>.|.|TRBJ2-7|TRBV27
TGTGCCAGCAGTTTAAATGTAGGGAGCTCCCACTACGAGCAGTACTTC
CASSLNVGSSHYEQYF
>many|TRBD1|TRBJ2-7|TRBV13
TGTGCCAGCAGCTTAGGCCTGAGGGACAGGGACCTCTACGAGCAGTACTTC
CASSLGLRDRDLYEQYF
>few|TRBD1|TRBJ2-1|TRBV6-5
TGTGCCAGCAGTTACGACAGGGTCCGATCCTTTAGCAATGAGCAGTTCTTC
CASSYDRVRSFSNEQFF
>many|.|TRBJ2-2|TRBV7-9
TGCGCCAGCAGCTTGACCACCGGGGAGCTGTTTTTT
CASSLTTGELFF
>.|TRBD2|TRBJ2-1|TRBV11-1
TGTGCCAGCAGCCCGGGTAGCGGGAACTTCAATGAGCAGTTCTTC
CASSPGSGNFNEQFF
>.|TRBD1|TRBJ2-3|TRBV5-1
TGCGCCACCAGCCCGCGACAGGGTCGTGCCGGAGATACGCAGTATTTT
CATSPRQGRAGDTQYF
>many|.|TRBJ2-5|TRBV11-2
TGTGCCAGCAGCTTAGGTTACAGCCAAGAGACCCAGTACTTC
CASSLGYSQETQYF
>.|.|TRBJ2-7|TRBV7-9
TGTGCCAGCGGCAGTTGGGGGGCCGGGACCTACGAGCAGTACTTC
CASGSWGAGTYEQYF
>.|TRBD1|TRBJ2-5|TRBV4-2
TGTGCCAGCAGCCAAAAAGGGGACAGGGGAGGAGAGACCCAGTACTTC
CASSQKGDRGGETQYF